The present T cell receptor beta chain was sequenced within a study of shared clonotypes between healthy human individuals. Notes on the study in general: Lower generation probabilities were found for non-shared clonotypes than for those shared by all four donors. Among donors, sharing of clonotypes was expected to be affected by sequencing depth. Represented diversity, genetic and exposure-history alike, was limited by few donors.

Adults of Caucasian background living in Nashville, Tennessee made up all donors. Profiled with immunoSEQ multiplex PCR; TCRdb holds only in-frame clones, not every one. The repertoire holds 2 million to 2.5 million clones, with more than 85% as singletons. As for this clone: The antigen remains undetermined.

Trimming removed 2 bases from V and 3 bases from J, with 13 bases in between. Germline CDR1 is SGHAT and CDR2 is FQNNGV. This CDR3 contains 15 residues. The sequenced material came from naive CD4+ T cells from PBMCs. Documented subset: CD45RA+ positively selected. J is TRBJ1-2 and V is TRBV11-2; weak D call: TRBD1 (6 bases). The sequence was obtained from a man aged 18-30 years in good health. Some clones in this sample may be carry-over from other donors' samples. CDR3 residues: CASSLNRATDYGYTF. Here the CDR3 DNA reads TGTGCCAGCAGCTTAAACAGGGCTACGGACTATGGCTACACCTTC.